This T cell receptor (beta chain) was identified during a study of siplizumab effects on memory and regulatory T cells. Points on this clone: Its antigen is still unknown.

Per individual sample, 80,000 to 100,000 TCR templates were assayed. The repertoire was sequenced with immunoSEQ multiplex PCR; TCRdb's copy has only in-frame clones and lacks some. The repertoire consists of 100,000 or so clones, with roughly 91% occurring once and the leading ten covering around 12%. Whole-study findings and limits: Naive T cells were seemingly more diverse than memory cells, and major contributions to the alloresponse seemed to be made by them. Suppressive activity of Tregs proliferating in siplizumab cultures remained unconfirmed.

Germline V gives CDR1 MNHNS, CDR2 SASEGT. CDR3 length equals 15 residues. Trimming pared 2 bases from V and 9 bases from J, leaving 19 bases between. Sequenced input: non-Treg CD4+ T cells sorted from blood. This receptor was obtained from a human donor in good health. This rearrangement joins TRBV6-1 to TRBJ1-2; tentative D call: TRBD1 (6 bases). The CDR3 DNA reads as TGTGCCAGCAGTGAACACACAGGGCTTTCGATACGCTACACCTTC. Translation gives CASSEHTGLSIRYTF.